The subject of this entry is one T cell receptor (beta chain). The data were taken from a study of T cell responses to AZD1222 COVID-19 vaccine. TCRdb's copy holds only in-frame clones and misses some; the assay was immunoSEQ multiplex PCR. The table records 150,000 to 200,000 clones, approximately 90% of them present only once. Germline CDR1 is LGHNA and CDR2 is YNFKEQ. Losses at the gene ends were 1 base for V and 5 bases for J; bases not matched to a gene: 4. There are 14 residues in the CDR3. The genes are TRBV4-2 and TRBJ1-2; TRBD1 matches at 7 bases. This TCR was sampled from an adult who received the AZD1222 COVID-19 vaccine. The sample consisted of peripheral blood, taken 28 days after the second AZD1222 dose. The CDR3 DNA sequence: TGTGCCAGCAGCCAAGGAGACAGGGCTTATGGCTACACCTTC. Amino acid sequence: CASSQGDRAYGYTF.